The 32 T cell receptor beta chains below were found in one sample sequenced in a study of molecular identifiers for immune sequencing clone quantification. MiXCR, run by TCRdb on the PCR reads, gives a single entry per CDR3 protein. The sample includes roughly 320,000 distinct CDR3 sequences, over 20% of them seen just once. Input material: naive CD8+ T cells from blood, with Jurkat cell RNA spiked in. This sample's subset: FACS-sorted CD8+CD4-CCR7+CD45RA+ naive T cells. These TCRs come from a human donor in good health. Some libraries in this study had Jurkat cell RNA spiked in.

This chain links TRBV21-1 with TRBJ2-7; no check of the table's D call, TRBD1, against the DNA was made. TRBV21-1 is a pseudogene. This CDR3 comprises 15 residues. The CDR3 sequence is CASSARQGDVYEQYF. Here the CDR3 DNA reads TGTGCCAGCAGCGCCAGACAGGGCGACGTCTACGAGCAGTACTTC.

A few counts support this clonotype. The J gene is TRBJ2-1, the V gene TRBV19; tentatively, D is TRBD1 (6 bases). The V gene's germline CDR1 is LNHDA and CDR2 SQIVND (reference sequence). This CDR3 has 16 residues. V was trimmed by 3 bases and J by 7 bases, leaving 19 bases between them. CDR3: CASSIGSGAIFNEQFF. CDR3 sequence (DNA): TGTGCCAGTAGTATCGGTTCAGGGGCAATCTTTAATGAGCAGTTCTTC. Full variable domain (outside the CDR3, taken from reference TRBV19 and TRBJ2-1): DGGITQSPKYLFRKEGQNVTLSCEQNLNHDAMYWYRQDPGQGLRLIYYSQIVNDFQKGDIAEGYSVSREKKESFPLTVTSAQKNPTAFYLCASSIGSGAIFNEQFFGPGTRLTVL.

At least ten counts were recorded for this clonotype. The genes are TRBV7-2 and TRBJ2-3; the D is unclear. V was trimmed by 4 bases and J by 0 bases, leaving 11 bases between them. CDR1 is SGHTA and CDR2 is FQGNSA in the germline V gene. This CDR3 has 15 amino acids. CDR3 DNA: TGTGCCAGCAGCTCCATGGCGGCGAGCACAGATACGCAGTATTTT. Translation: CASSSMAASTDTQYF.

Concerning this clonotype: Since a much larger clone is just one base distant, this may be a read error. The chain has TRBV28 and TRBJ1-2; TRBD1 is a possible D gene (5 bases). The CDR3 has 14 residues. Germline CDR1 is MDHEN and CDR2 is SYDVKM. Deletions cut 6 bases from V and 4 bases from J, with 15 bases between. CDR3 bases: TGTGCCAGCAGACCCCCCCTACAGGTCTATGGCTACACCTTC. Translation gives CASRPPLQVYGYTF.

For this clonotype: Likely a read error: the CDR3 ends without its conserved phenylalanine or tryptophan. The rearrangement joins TRBV13 to TRBJ2-2; D uncertain. Germline V gene lookup returns CDR1 PRHDT and CDR2 FYEKMQ (reference sequence). The CDR3 has 12 amino acids. Trimming removed 5 bases from V and 4 bases from J, with 5 bases in between. This CDR3 is CASSNLTGELFS. In DNA, the CDR3 is TGTGCCAGCAGCAATCTCACCGGGGAGCTGTTTTCT.

This clonotype was seen repeatedly, ten times or more. The chain has TRBV7-9 and TRBJ2-3; 8 nucleotides align to TRBD1. After removal of 4 bases from V and 2 bases from J, the junction contained 8 bases not matched to a gene. The CDR3 contains 16 residues. The germline CDR1 and CDR2 sequences are SEHNR and FQNEAQ (reference sequence). CDR3 in amino acids: CASSSHPDRATDTQYF. CDR3 sequence (DNA): TGTGCCAGCAGCTCGCATCCGGACAGGGCCACAGATACGCAGTATTTT.

In its sample, this clonotype was seen many times. For the CDR3, the DNA is TGTGCCAGCAGTCCCTGGACAGAGGGCACAGATACGCAGTATTTT. Encoded protein: CASSPWTEGTDTQYF. This rearrangement joins TRBV12-3 or TRBV12-4 to TRBJ2-3, with D possibly matching TRBD1 (6 bases). Trimming left V 5 bases short and J 1 base short, with 13 bases between. The CDR3 contains 15 residues.

This clonotype has a handful of counts. The chain joins TRBV6-2 or TRBV6-3 to TRBJ2-3, with D tentatively TRBD2 (6 bases). CDR3 size: 14 residues. Trimming left V 6 bases short and J 2 bases short, with 12 bases between. The germline gives CDR1 MNHEY, CDR2 SVGEGT. CDR3 bases: TGTGCCAGCAGATCCCGGACTATCACAGATACGCAGTATTTT. Protein: CASRSRTITDTQYF.

A remark on this clonotype: A much larger clone differs by one base, so this may be a read error. The rearrangement joins TRBV13 to TRBJ2-2; TRBD1 matches 7 bases. Germline loops: CDR1 PRHDT, CDR2 FYEKMQ (reference sequence). With 1 base clipped from V and 3 bases from J, the junction kept 8 bases outside the gene matches. The CDR3 loop spans 17 amino acids. Here the CDR3 DNA reads TGTGCCAGCAGCTTAGTAGACAGGGAGACGGACACCGGGGAGCTGTTTTTT. This encodes CASSLVDRETDTGELFF.

This clonotype was seen ten or more times. This chain connects TRBV13 to TRBJ1-2; possibly TRBD1 for D (5 bases). V was trimmed by 8 bases and J by 1 base, leaving 11 bases between them. Germline V CDR1 and CDR2: PRHDT, FYEKMQ (reference sequence). CDR3 length equals 13 residues. The CDR3: CASSAGLNYGYTF. CDR3 sequence (DNA): TGTGCCAGCTCAGCGGGACTTAACTATGGCTACACCTTC.

The sample holds many counts of this clonotype. The rearrangement links TRBV25-1 to TRBJ1-1; D is undetermined. Deletions cut 4 bases from V and 8 bases from J, with 5 bases between. CDR1 is MGHDK and CDR2 is SYGVNS in the germline V gene. CDR3 length: 10 residues. CDR3 sequence reads: CASSGQEAFF. In DNA, the CDR3 is TGTGCCAGCAGTGGACAAGAAGCTTTCTTT. Based on the CDR3 plus reference TRBV25-1 and TRBJ1-1, the full variable domain is EADIYQTPRYLVIGTGKKITLECSQTMGHDKMYWYQQDPGMELHLIHYSYGVNSTEKGDLSSESTVSRIRTEHFPLTLESARPSHTSQYLCASSGQEAFFGQGTRLTVV.

The rearrangement links TRBV9 to TRBJ1-3, with TRBD1 as a possible D gene (6 bases). Germline V gives CDR1 SGDLS, CDR2 YYNGEE. The CDR3 runs 16 residues. Trimming stripped 0 bases from V and 0 bases from J, with 10 bases between. CDR3 protein: CASSVAGGGSGNTIYF. CDR3 nucleotide sequence: TGTGCCAGCAGCGTAGCTGGAGGGGGCTCTGGAAACACCATATATTTT.

With regard to this clonotype: One base away lies a much larger clone, so this may be a sequencing read error. The chain carries TRBV7-9 and TRBJ1-6; no definite D call. The V gene lost 4 bases and the J gene lost 6 bases, with 22 bases spanning the gap. This CDR3 has 18 residues. CDR1 and CDR2 from the germline V gene are SEHNR and FQNEAQ (reference sequence). The CDR3 loop is CASSSSIKTRGSNSPLHF. CDR3 bases: TGTGCCAGCAGCTCCTCTATTAAAACACGAGGCAGTAATTCACCCCTCCACTTT.

The table lists this clonotype with a few counts. This chain connects TRBV10-3 to TRBJ1-1; D is undetermined. Germline CDR1 ENHRY, CDR2 SYGVKD. The CDR3 spans 13 residues. V dropped 5 bases and J dropped 2 bases, with 9 bases sitting between them. CDR3 in amino acids: CAISRAANTEAFF. CDR3 DNA: TGTGCCATCAGTCGTGCGGCCAACACTGAAGCTTTCTTT.

This chain links TRBV4-3 with TRBJ1-1; D call uncertain. The CDR3 sequence is 15 residues long. CDR1 is LGHNA and CDR2 is YSLEER in the germline V gene. V gave up 1 base and J gave up 1 base, with 10 bases separating them. The CDR3 protein is CASSQARNPNTEAFF. DNA of the CDR3: TGCGCCAGCAGCCAAGCTCGCAATCCGAACACTGAAGCTTTCTTT.

The rearrangement joins TRBV19 to TRBJ2-3, with a possible D match to TRBD1 (5 bases). The CDR3 has 12 amino acids. The germline V gene has CDR1 LNHDA and CDR2 SQIVND (reference sequence). Trimming removed 6 bases at V and 6 bases at J, with 10 bases between. In DNA form, the CDR3 reads TGTGCCAGTAGCACAGGTTCGGATACGCAGTATTTT. Amino acid sequence: CASSTGSDTQYF.

The sample holds a few counts of this clonotype. The chain employs TRBV6-2 or TRBV6-3 and TRBJ2-7; unclear D gene. V lost 6 bases to trimming and J lost 3 bases, with 12 bases between them. The CDR3 length is 13 residues. Per germline, CDR1 MNHEY and CDR2 SVGEGT. CDR3 sequence: CASRTGPYYEQYF. The CDR3 DNA reads TGTGCCAGCAGAACCGGGCCATACTACGAGCAGTACTTC.

This clonotype was recorded a few times. V is TRBV4-3 and J is TRBJ1-2; D ambiguous. Germline assignment: CDR1 LGHNA and CDR2 YSLEER. There are 15 residues in the CDR3. V lost 0 bases, J lost 2 bases, and 10 bases lay in between. The CDR3 loop is CASSQEYRTNYGYTF. CDR3 in DNA: TGCGCCAGCAGCCAAGAATACAGAACCAACTATGGCTACACCTTC.

Many counts were recorded for this clonotype. V and J are TRBV7-9 and TRBJ2-2; the match to TRBD2 covers 8 bases. Germline V gives CDR1 SEHNR, CDR2 FQNEAQ (reference sequence). The CDR3 covers 14 residues. V shed 5 bases and J 4 bases; nucleotides not matched to a gene: 3. The CDR3 DNA follows: TGTGCCAGCAGCAACCGGGGGGGCACCGGGGAGCTGTTTTTT. It specifies CASSNRGGTGELFF.

This chain links TRBV4-1 with TRBJ2-3; D gene uncertain. This CDR3 has 15 residues. CDR1 MGHRA and CDR2 YSYEKL come from the germline V gene. V dropped 0 bases and J dropped 1 base, with 8 bases sitting between them. The CDR3 loop is CASSQDMRGTDTQYF. CDR3 coding DNA: TGCGCCAGCAGCCAAGATATGCGTGGCACAGATACGCAGTATTTT.

There are many counts of this clonotype. V gene TRBV11-2 combines with J gene TRBJ2-1; 9 bases align to TRBD2. Germline lookup yields CDR1 SGHAT and CDR2 FQNNGV. The CDR3 runs to 15 residues. The trim removed 4 bases at V and 1 base at J, leaving 2 bases unmatched. DNA of the CDR3: TGTGCCAGCAGCTCAAGCGGGAGGTCCTACAATGAGCAGTTCTTC. It encodes CASSSSGRSYNEQFF.

This clonotype was picked up many times. The chain uses TRBV7-9 and TRBJ2-5; D is tentatively TRBD1 or TRBD2 (5 bases each). The V end lost 5 bases, the J end lost 5 bases, and 15 bases lay between the germline ends. This CDR3 has 14 amino acids. Germline CDR1 and CDR2: SEHNR and FQNEAQ (reference sequence). The chain's CDR3 is CASSPGPGSETQYF. DNA for the CDR3: TGTGCCAGCAGCCCGGGACCTGGAAGCGAGACCCAGTACTTC.

As for this clonotype: Possible read error: a much larger clone is one base away. V is TRBV7-2 and J is TRBJ2-7; 9 bases fit TRBD2. Germline V CDR1 and CDR2: SGHTA, FQGNSA. There are 16 residues in the CDR3. Trimming at V came to 3 bases and at J to 6 bases, leaving 12 bases not matched to a gene. The CDR3 reads CASSFAVVAGVREQYF. The CDR3 DNA sequence: TGTGCCAGCAGCTTCGCCGTGGTAGCGGGGGTGCGCGAGCAGTACTTC.

This chain connects TRBV6-2 or TRBV6-3 to TRBJ2-1, with TRBD2 matching over 10 bases. V lost 0 bases, J lost 0 bases, and 8 bases stayed unmatched. Germline CDR1 reads MNHEY; CDR2 reads SVGEGT. The CDR3 runs 19 residues. CDR3 sequence: CASSYSGSGGPSSYNEQFF. Written as DNA, the CDR3 is TGTGCCAGCAGTTACTCGGGTAGCGGGGGGCCTAGCTCCTACAATGAGCAGTTCTTC.

The chain couples TRBV6-5 to TRBJ1-1; D ambiguous. Germline V gives CDR1 MNHEY, CDR2 SVGAGI. The V gene lost 6 bases and the J gene lost 2 bases, with 16 bases spanning the gap. The CDR3 length is 15 residues. Written as DNA, the CDR3 is TGTGCCAGCAGCGGATGGGCCGAACTAAACACTGAAGCTTTCTTT. It is translated as CASSGWAELNTEAFF.

There are many counts of this clonotype. This chain uses TRBV28 with TRBJ1-1, with D possibly being TRBD1 (5 bases). Germline V gene data show CDR1 as MDHEN and CDR2 as SYDVKM. V was trimmed by 5 bases and J by 5 bases, leaving 15 bases between them. This CDR3 is 14 amino acids long. DNA of the CDR3: TGTGCCAGCAGTCAAACCCGAGAGGGGACTGAAGCTTTCTTT. It yields the protein CASSQTREGTEAFF.

In this sample, this clonotype turned up a few times. The chain couples TRBV7-9 to TRBJ2-7; weak D call: TRBD1 (5 bases). The V end lost 1 base, the J end lost 2 bases, and 9 bases lay between the germline ends. The germline V gene has CDR1 SEHNR and CDR2 FQNEAQ (reference sequence). The CDR3 has 14 amino acids. CDR3 sequence reads: CASSLVQDAYEQYF. CDR3 bases: TGTGCCAGCAGCTTAGTACAGGATGCCTACGAGCAGTACTTC.

This clonotype was found a few times. The chain has TRBV10-3 and TRBJ1-1; D is perhaps TRBD1 (5 bases). Germline V gene data show CDR1 as ENHRY and CDR2 as SYGVKD. V was clipped by 8 bases and J by 6 bases, with 16 bases between them. The CDR3 covers 13 residues. In nucleotides, the CDR3 is TGTGCCATCCTGGGGCCGGGGACCTCTGAAGCTTTCTTT. Encoded protein: CAILGPGTSEAFF.

In this sample, this clonotype turned up a few times. This chain connects TRBV3-1 to TRBJ2-5; perhaps TRBD2 as D (6 bases). Germline values: CDR1 LGHDT, CDR2 YNNKEL (reference sequence). The germline V and J ends were trimmed by 0 bases and 5 bases, with 13 bases remaining between them. The CDR3 is made up of 15 amino acids. The CDR3 reads CASSQEAGREETQYF. DNA for the CDR3: TGTGCCAGCAGCCAAGAGGCAGGCCGGGAGGAGACCCAGTACTTC.

There are a few counts of this clonotype. The chain has TRBV16 and TRBJ2-1; 10 positions match TRBD1. Germline V lookup: CDR1 KGHSY, CDR2 FQNENV. The length of the CDR3 is 16 residues. V trimming: 0 bases; J trimming: 3 bases; junction bases outside the gene matches: 2. The DNA of the CDR3 is TGTGCCAGCAGCCAATCAGGACAGGGGGGCTACAATGAGCAGTTCTTC. It specifies CASSQSGQGGYNEQFF. Full variable domain (remainder filled in from reference TRBV16 and TRBJ2-1): GEEVAQTPKHLVRGEGQKAKLYCAPIKGHSYVFWYQQVLKNEFKFLISFQNENVFDETGMPKERFSAKCLPNSPCSLEIQATKLEDSAVYFCASSQSGQGGYNEQFFGPGTRLTVL.

This clonotype was picked up many times. The chain carries TRBV29-1 and TRBJ1-1; weak D call: TRBD1 (5 bases). The ends were cut back, 2 bases at V and 0 bases at J, with 10 bases in the middle. Germline V CDR1 and CDR2: SQVTM, ANQGSEA. The CDR3 contains 14 residues. The CDR3 bases are TGCAGCGTTGAATCTCAGGGAATGAACACTGAAGCTTTCTTT. Translating it yields CSVESQGMNTEAFF.

This clonotype came up a few times. V is TRBV19 and J is TRBJ2-3, with D perhaps TRBD2 (5 bases). Germline V gives CDR1 LNHDA, CDR2 SQIVND (reference sequence). Trimming removed 9 bases from V and 3 bases from J, with 19 bases in between. The CDR3 runs to 15 residues. This CDR3 reads CASAPDLTHTDTQYF. CDR3 coding DNA: TGTGCCAGCGCGCCGGACTTGACGCATACAGATACGCAGTATTTT.